These 22 T cell receptor beta chains share one sample of origin, sequenced in a study of cytomegalovirus exposure and HLA in healthy donors. PCR amplification relied on 60 Vbeta primers (plus 13 Jbeta primers). The repertoire was sequenced with immunoSEQ multiplex PCR; TCRdb's copy has only in-frame clones and lacks some. The sample includes about 120,000 clones, approximately 65% seen only once; the top ten take 1.5%. Material for sequencing was PBMCs. The receptors were sampled from a young man in good health and CMV-seronegative.

The chain couples TRBV7-9 to TRBJ2-1; 9 bases are shared with TRBD2. This CDR3 has 14 residues. Germline CDR1 is SEHNR and CDR2 is FQNEAQ (reference sequence). Losses at the gene ends were 3 bases for V and 10 bases for J; bases not matched to a gene: 7. DNA for the CDR3: TGTGCCAGCAGCTTGTCCGAGACTAGCGGCGAGCAGTTCTTC. Protein: CASSLSETSGEQFF.

The chain uses TRBV7-8 and TRBJ2-2; TRBD2 matches at 11 bases. The CDR3 covers 17 residues. CDR1 is SGHVS and CDR2 is FQNEAQ in the germline V gene. The V gene end was trimmed by 5 bases and the J gene end by 5 bases; junction bases not matched to a gene: 10. CDR3 sequence (DNA): TGTGCCAGCAGCCCCCGGACTAGCGGGCGACCGACCGGGGAGCTGTTTTTT. It is translated as CASSPRTSGRPTGELFF. Variable domain in full (rest from reference TRBV7-8 and TRBJ2-2): GAGVSQSPRYKVAKRGQDVALRCDPISGHVSLFWYQQALGQGPEFLTYFQNEAQLDKSGLPSDRFFAERPEGSVSTLKIQRTQQEDSAVYLCASSPRTSGRPTGELFFGEGSRLTVL.

This chain uses TRBV29-1 with TRBJ1-1; TRBD1 matches at 7 bases. CDR1 SQVTM and CDR2 ANQGSEA come from the germline V gene. Unmatched junction bases numbered 2, after V lost 6 bases and J lost 1 base. The CDR3 length is 12 residues. In DNA, the CDR3 is TGCAGCGTGGGGGACAGGAACACTGAAGCTTTCTTT. This encodes CSVGDRNTEAFF.

This clone turned up a few times. This chain joins TRBV7-9 and TRBJ2-1, with a possible D match to TRBD1 (6 bases). From germline, CDR1 is SEHNR and CDR2 FQNEAQ (reference sequence). CDR3 length equals 15 residues. Deletions cut 5 bases from V and 5 bases from J, with 16 bases between. In DNA, the CDR3 is TGTGCCAGCAGCCCGTGGGACACGCGAAACAATGAGCAGTTCTTC. Translation: CASSPWDTRNNEQFF.

The chain uses TRBV7-8 and TRBJ2-3; TRBD2 matches at 14 bases. The CDR3 has 16 residues. In germline, CDR1 is SGHVS, CDR2 FQNEAQ. The V gene end was trimmed by 2 bases and the J gene end by 7 bases; junction bases not matched to a gene: 5. CDR3 DNA sequence: TGTGCCAGCAGCTTAAAGGGGACTAGCGGGAGTCATACGCAGTATTTT. Protein: CASSLKGTSGSHTQYF.

The chain uses TRBV7-2 and TRBJ1-1; no clear D gene. This CDR3 has 13 residues. The ends were cut back, 4 bases at V and 7 bases at J, with 13 bases in the middle. The germline CDR1 and CDR2 sequences are SGHTA and FQGNSA. The CDR3 spells CASSSSTRNEAFF. DNA of the CDR3: TGTGCCAGCAGCTCATCGACACGTAATGAAGCTTTCTTT.

The chain links TRBV28 to TRBJ1-5; 8 bases align to TRBD1. V dropped 1 base and J dropped 6; count of bases not matched to a gene: 5. The CDR3 runs to 15 residues. CDR1 MDHEN and CDR2 SYDVKM come from the germline V gene. CDR3 region: CASSLYRGSGQPQHF. In nucleotides, the CDR3 is TGTGCCAGCAGTTTATACAGGGGGTCGGGTCAGCCCCAGCATTTT.

The CDR3, as DNA: TGTGCCAGCAGCCGACTAGCGGGGCCCTACAATGAGCAGTTCTTC. It specifies CASSRLAGPYNEQFF. The chain employs TRBV27 and TRBJ2-1; 11 nucleotides align to TRBD2. The CDR3 is 15 amino acids. Germline CDR1 MNHEY, CDR2 SMNVEV (reference sequence). The junction had 3 bases not matched to a gene; V was cut back by 6 bases and J by 2 bases.

CDR3: CASSLRGENTGELFF. The CDR3 DNA follows: TGTGCCAGCAGCTTACGGGGGGAGAACACCGGGGAGCTGTTTTTT. This sequence joins TRBV5-8 and TRBJ2-2, with 7 bases matching TRBD2. This CDR3 contains 15 residues. Losses at the gene ends were 2 bases for V and 1 base for J; bases not matched to a gene: 2. The germline CDR1 and CDR2 sequences are SGHTS and YDEGEE.

The CDR3: CASSLGLGGGYNEQFF. The DNA of the CDR3 is TGTGCCAGCAGTTTGGGTTTGGGGGGGGGCTACAATGAGCAGTTCTTC. The chain combines TRBV28 with TRBJ2-1, with 7 bases fitting TRBD2. The length of the CDR3 is 16 residues. The ends lost 3 bases at V and 3 bases at J; junction bases unmatched: 8. In germline, CDR1 is MDHEN, CDR2 SYDVKM.

The V and J genes are TRBV2 and TRBJ2-5, with TRBD2 matching 10 bases. The ends lost 7 bases at V and 5 bases at J; junction bases unmatched: 13. This CDR3 is 16 amino acids long. Germline CDR1 reads SNHLY; CDR2 reads FYNNEI. CDR3 coding DNA: TGTGCCAGCACCGGGGGCGCTAGCGGGAGTTGGGAGACCCAGTACTTC. This codes for CASTGGASGSWETQYF.

This clone was observed a few times. The same CDR3 is also encoded by other DNA sequences in this sample. The chain recombines TRBV30 with TRBJ1-3; the match to TRBD1 covers 7 bases. Germline V lookup: CDR1 GTSNPN, CDR2 SVGIG (reference sequence). V was clipped by 3 bases and J by 0 bases; unmatched bases: 5. CDR3 length equals 15 residues. CDR3 loop: CAWSRDSGSGNTIYF. CDR3 sequence (DNA): TGTGCCTGGAGCCGGGACAGTGGCTCTGGAAACACCATATATTTT.

V usage is TRBV7-9 and J usage is TRBJ2-7; TRBD2 matches at 7 bases. CDR1 is SEHNR, CDR2 FQNEAQ, per germline (reference sequence). The J segment lost 4 bases and the V segment lost 3 bases, leaving 9 bases of the junction unmatched. This CDR3 is 15 amino acids long. This CDR3 reads CASSFGGRGGYEQYF. DNA for the CDR3: TGTGCCAGCAGCTTTGGAGGGAGGGGTGGTTACGAGCAGTACTTC.

The CDR3 DNA is TGTGCCAGCAGCTTGGTGCGACAGACTGAGCAGTTCTTC. Protein: CASSLVRQTEQFF. The V call is TRBV5-4, the J call TRBJ2-1, with D possibly being TRBD1 (5 bases). Looked up from germline, CDR1 is SGHNT and CDR2 is YYREEE (reference sequence). The CDR3 extends over 13 amino acids. Trimming left V 0 bases short and J 9 bases short, with 10 bases between.

This chain uses TRBV7-3 with TRBJ1-1; a possible D gene is TRBD1 (5 bases). V lost 5 bases and J 7 bases, leaving 14 bases between the germline ends. Germline lookup yields CDR1 SGHTA and CDR2 FQGTGA. The length of the CDR3 is 13 residues. CDR3 nucleotide sequence: TGTGCCAGCAGCCCAGTAGGGAGGGGTGAAGCTTTCTTT. Protein sequence: CASSPVGRGEAFF. Drawing the rest from reference TRBV7-3 and TRBJ1-1, the complete variable domain is GAGVSQTPSNKVTEKGKYVELRCDPISGHTALYWYRQSLGQGPEFLIYFQGTGAADDSGLPNDRFFAVRPEGSVSTLKIQRTERGDSAVYLCASSPVGRGEAFFGQGTRLTVV.

The CDR3 loop is CASSRGQGYEQYF. CDR3 sequence (DNA): TGTGCCAGCTCACGAGGACAGGGATACGAGCAGTACTTC. The chain carries TRBV18 and TRBJ2-7, with 8 bases that match TRBD1. CDR1 is KGHSH and CDR2 is LQKENI in the germline V gene. This CDR3 contains 13 residues. Trimming took 4 bases from V and 4 from J; bases not matched to a gene: 3. Variable domain in full (rest from reference TRBV18 and TRBJ2-7): NAGVMQNPRHLVRRRGQEARLRCSPMKGHSHVYWYRQLPEEGLKFMVYLQKENIIDESGMPKERFSAEFPKEGPSILRIQQVVRGDSAAYFCASSRGQGYEQYFGPGTRLTVT.

V gene TRBV9 combines with J gene TRBJ1-1; D might be TRBD1 (5 bases). The V and J ends lost 0 bases and 8 bases respectively, with 14 bases between them. Germline-derived CDR1 and CDR2 are SGDLS and YYNGEE. The CDR3 extends over 14 amino acids. The CDR3 spells CASSVEGAGREAFF. The CDR3 DNA is TGTGCCAGCAGCGTAGAAGGGGCCGGGAGGGAAGCTTTCTTT.

The rearrangement uses TRBV28 and TRBJ1-5; 7 bases line up with TRBD1. The germline V gene has CDR1 MDHEN and CDR2 SYDVKM. The V segment lost 3 bases and the J segment 7 bases; nucleotides outside the gene matches: 9. There are 15 residues in the CDR3. In DNA, the CDR3 is TGTGCCAGCAGTTTGAAACCAGGGGGACTGCAGCCCCAGCATTTT. It specifies CASSLKPGGLQPQHF.

This clone appeared once. The J gene is TRBJ1-5, the V gene TRBV7-9; maybe TRBD1 (6 bases). The CDR3 is 14 residues long. Germline-derived CDR1 and CDR2 are SEHNR and FQNEAQ (reference sequence). V lost 5 bases and J lost 1, with 9 bases in between. Here the CDR3 DNA reads TGTGCCAGCAGCACAACAGGGAGCAATCAGCCCCAGCATTTT. It encodes CASSTTGSNQPQHF.

The V call is TRBV20-1, the J call TRBJ2-5; no firm D call. Trimming stripped 3 bases from V and 3 bases from J, with 5 bases between. The CDR3 contains 11 residues. CDR1 and CDR2 from the germline V gene are DFQATT and SNEGSKA (reference sequence). The CDR3 nucleotides are TGCAGTGCTAGGGGCGAAGAGACCCAGTACTTC. Its translation: CSARGEETQYF.

Only a few counts were recorded for this clone. The rearrangement links TRBV19 to TRBJ1-2; a weak D match, TRBD1 (5 bases). V was pared by 7 bases and J by 3 bases, with 21 bases between. Germline loops: CDR1 LNHDA, CDR2 SQIVND (reference sequence). CDR3 length: 16 residues. CDR3 region: CASTYLDQGLDYGYTF. Here the CDR3 DNA reads TGTGCCAGTACCTATCTCGACCAGGGCCTGGACTATGGCTACACCTTC. Full variable domain (outside the CDR3, taken from reference TRBV19 and TRBJ1-2): DGGITQSPKYLFRKEGQNVTLSCEQNLNHDAMYWYRQDPGQGLRLIYYSQIVNDFQKGDIAEGYSVSREKKESFPLTVTSAQKNPTAFYLCASTYLDQGLDYGYTFGSGTRLTVV.

V gene TRBV29-1 combines with J gene TRBJ1-1, with a possible D match to TRBD1 (5 bases). This CDR3 spans 13 amino acids. Germline-derived CDR1 and CDR2 are SQVTM and ANQGSEA. Trimming pared 4 bases from V and 5 bases from J, leaving 14 bases between. CDR3 sequence reads: CSVGGRVMTEAFF. The CDR3 DNA reads TGCAGCGTTGGGGGCAGGGTGATGACTGAAGCTTTCTTT.